Listed below are T cell receptor beta chains from one sample, sequenced in a study of shared clonotypes between healthy human individuals. Generated by immunoSEQ multiplex PCR, the TCRdb table keeps only in-frame clones and is missing some. The sample lists around 510,000 clones, more than 95% occurring once. Input material: naive CD4+ T cells sorted from blood. Every receptor here comes from a woman under 40 in good health. Each CDR3 is given with its conserved first and last residue. The D gene is left open where the match is weak. Not every row has a clone size; where given, it reads once, few, many or a size class.

v_gene	d_gene	j_gene	len	abundance	CDR3nt	CDR3aa
TRBV6-5	.	TRBJ1-2	13	.	TGTGCCAGCACCTGGGGCCGGAACTATGGCTACACCTTC	CASTWGRNYGYTF
TRBV30	.	TRBJ1-3	13	.	TGTGCCTGGAGTACCCAGGCTGGAAACACCATATATTTT	CAWSTQAGNTIYF
TRBV28	TRBD2	TRBJ2-7	16	.	TGTGCCAGCAGTTCCTTAGCGGGAGCACTAACCTACGAGCAGTACTTC	CASSSLAGALTYEQYF
TRBV7-2	TRBD2	TRBJ2-3	15	.	TGTGCCAGCAGCCGACTAGCGGGAGGCTCAGATACGCAGTATTTT	CASSRLAGGSDTQYF
TRBV27	TRBD2	TRBJ2-1	16	.	TGTGCCAGCGGCTATAGACTAGCGGGAGTGTACAATGAGCAGTTCTTC	CASGYRLAGVYNEQFF
TRBV28	.	TRBJ2-7	11	.	TGTGCCACCGAAGCTCCCCAAGAGCAGTACTTC	CATEAPQEQYF
TRBV9	.	TRBJ1-1	17	.	TGTGCCAGCAGCGTAGACCCGAACAACTATTTGAACACTGAAGCTTTCTTT	CASSVDPNNYLNTEAFF
TRBV19	.	TRBJ1-3	15	once	TGTGCCAGTAGTAGCGGGCCCGACTCTGGAAACACCATATATTTT	CASSSGPDSGNTIYF
TRBV19	TRBD1	TRBJ2-7	15	.	TGTGCCAGTAGCGCGGGGGACGGACAGGGGTACGAGCAGTACTTC	CASSAGDGQGYEQYF
TRBV30	.	TRBJ1-6	11	.	TGTGCCTGGAATCGGGGTTCACCCCTCCACTTT	CAWNRGSPLHF
TRBV6-5	.	TRBJ2-7	13	once	TGTGCCAGCAAGGGGCGCAGGGGCTACGAGCAGTACTTC	CASKGRRGYEQYF
TRBV5-1	TRBD2	TRBJ2-1	15	few	TGCGCCAGCAGATCAGCAGCGGGAACATACAATGAGCAGTTCTTC	CASRSAAGTYNEQFF
TRBV29-1	TRBD1	TRBJ2-7	12	.	TGCAGCGCCGGGACAGGCAGGGGTGCGCAGTACTTC	CSAGTGRGAQYF
TRBV27	TRBD2	TRBJ2-1	17	.	TGTGCCAGCAGTCCCCAAGGGTGGGCTAGCGGTTACAATGAGCAGTTCTTC	CASSPQGWASGYNEQFF
TRBV5-1	.	TRBJ2-7	13	.	TGCGCCAGCAGTTTACCAGTACCGTACGAGCAGTACTTC	CASSLPVPYEQYF
TRBV13	TRBD1	TRBJ1-5	17	.	TGTGCCAGCAGCTTGGGGGGACAGGGTGTCTACAATCAGCCCCAGCATTTT	CASSLGGQGVYNQPQHF
TRBV7-9	.	TRBJ2-7	15	.	TGTGCCAGCAGCTTAAGAGGGACGGATCACTACGAGCAGTACTTC	CASSLRGTDHYEQYF
TRBV19	TRBD2	TRBJ2-3	16	once	TGTGCCAGTAAGACTAGCGGGAGGCTCCGCACAGATACGCAGTATTTT	CASKTSGRLRTDTQYF
TRBV7-9	.	TRBJ2-1	17	.	TGTGCCAGCAGCTCCCGAGGTAGCGGCAGCTCCTACAATGAGCAGTTCTTC	CASSSRGSGSSYNEQFF
TRBV28	TRBD2	TRBJ2-5	19	.	TGTGCCAGCAGTTTACGAGGGACCCTCAGCGGGAGCGAGGAAGAGACCCAGTACTTC	CASSLRGTLSGSEEETQYF
TRBV27	TRBD1	TRBJ2-7	14	.	TGTGCCAGCAGTCCCCGGGACAGCTCCTACGAGCAGTACTTC	CASSPRDSSYEQYF
TRBV18	.	TRBJ2-7	15	.	TGTGCCAGCTCACCAGGGACCGAGGGCTTCCACGAGCAGTACTTC	CASSPGTEGFHEQYF
TRBV7-2	TRBD2	TRBJ2-2	15	once	TGTGCCAGCAGCCATAGACTAGCGGGAGGCCGGGAGCTGTTTTTT	CASSHRLAGGRELFF
TRBV6-1	TRBD2	TRBJ2-7	14	.	TGTGCCATTACGCCCGGGACTAGCGATTACGAGCAGTACTTC	CAITPGTSDYEQYF
TRBV19	.	TRBJ1-3	13	.	TGTGCCAGTAGTATCCCGCCGGGAAACACCATATATTTT	CASSIPPGNTIYF
TRBV28	TRBD2	TRBJ2-2	16	.	TGTGCCAGCAGTTTTACTAGCGGGACGAACACCGGGGAGCTGTTTTTT	CASSFTSGTNTGELFF
TRBV28	.	TRBJ1-2	13	.	TGTGCCATCCCCCTTCGGGGCGGCTATGGCTACACCTTC	CAIPLRGGYGYTF
TRBV28	.	TRBJ2-7	12	.	TGTGCCAGCAGATCCCCAATAGCCGAGCAGTACTTC	CASRSPIAEQYF
TRBV9	.	TRBJ2-7	15	.	TGTGCCAGCAACGTGGGGGGCGGGAGCTCCTACGAGCAGTACTTC	CASNVGGGSSYEQYF
TRBV5-1	TRBD1	TRBJ1-1	14	.	TGCGCCAGCGGGACAGGGACAGGTTTCACTGAAGCTTTCTTT	CASGTGTGFTEAFF
TRBV28	TRBD2	TRBJ2-3	16	.	TGTGCCAGCAGTTTATACGGGACTAGCGGAGTAGATACGCAGTATTTT	CASSLYGTSGVDTQYF
TRBV7-9	.	TRBJ2-7	14	.	TGTGCCAGCAGCTTACTGGCGGGGGCGGGCGAGCAGTACTTC	CASSLLAGAGEQYF
TRBV6-1	.	TRBJ1-4	15	.	TGTGCCAGCAGAAAACAAGGGCTCGCTAATGAAAAACTGTTTTTT	CASRKQGLANEKLFF
TRBV7-9	TRBD1	TRBJ2-3	14	.	TGTGCCAGCAGCTTGACAGGGGCGCTGGATACGCAGTATTTT	CASSLTGALDTQYF
TRBV28	TRBD2	TRBJ2-5	18	.	TGTGCCAGCAGCTCACCTTTCCCTAAAACTAGCGCTCAAGAGACCCAGTACTTC	CASSSPFPKTSAQETQYF
TRBV28	.	TRBJ1-4	15	.	TGTGCCAGCAGTTTACCCCAGGCGGTAAATGAAAAACTGTTTTTT	CASSLPQAVNEKLFF
TRBV19	TRBD2	TRBJ2-1	14	.	TGTGCCAGTAGGAGACTAGCGGGACACAATGAGCAGTTCTTC	CASRRLAGHNEQFF
TRBV30	TRBD2	TRBJ2-7	14	once	TGTGCCTGGAGAAGTAGCGGGAGGGCCTACGAGCAGTACTTC	CAWRSSGRAYEQYF